The rows below give T cell receptor delta chains drawn from one sample of a study of gamma-delta chains in newborns, infants, children. TCRdb reanalysed the reads via CATT. The top ten hold around a quarter of the sample, which has fewer than 7,000 delta-chain clones, 13% to 15% seen once. The sample consisted of blood, taken at baseline. Receptor source: a child who was a newborn, infant or young child, either healthy, febrile or measles-vaccinated (not recorded which). Each CDR3 is given with its conserved first and last residue. The order of the fields is CDR3 DNA, CDR3 protein, J gene, D gene, clone size, V gene. The D gene is left open where the match is weak. Clone sizes are given selectively: once, few, many, or a class where the clone is expanded.

DNA: TGTGCTCTTGGGGCCCCTCCCCCCTTCCTCCCGTACTGGGATTACACCGATAAACTCATCTTT
CDR3: CALGAPPPFLPYWDYTDKLIF
J: TRDJ1
D: .
size: .
V: TRDV1

DNA: TGTGCCTGTGACACGCCAGCTGGCTCCTGGGACACCCGACAGATGTTTTTC
CDR3: CACDTPAGSWDTRQMFF
J: TRDJ3
D: .
size: .
V: TRDV2

DNA: TGTGCTCTTGGGGAAACGCCGTGGGGGGTACTAAAGCGCACCGATAAACTCATCTTT
CDR3: CALGETPWGVLKRTDKLIF
J: TRDJ1
D: .
size: medium-sized
V: TRDV1

DNA: TGTGCCCTTCCGGTAAGCGCCCTCCTGGGGGATGCTCCCGATAAACTCATCTTT
CDR3: CALPVSALLGDAPDKLIF
J: TRDJ1
D: TRDD3
size: medium-sized
V: TRDV3

DNA: TGTGCTCTTGGGGAACTAAACCTTCCTACACGAGGCGTACTGGGTACCTGTACTGGGGATAAGCTTGACACCGATAAACTCATCTTT
CDR3: CALGELNLPTRGVLGTCTGDKLDTDKLIF
J: TRDJ1
D: TRDD2
size: few
V: TRDV1

DNA: TGTGCCTTCCCTAGGCCGGGGGTCACTAACGGGGCCGATAAACTCATCTTT
CDR3: CAFPRPGVTNGADKLIF
J: TRDJ1
D: .
size: .
V: TRDV3

DNA: TGTGCCTGTGACCCCCTCAGGAGCTATAAACTCATCTTT
CDR3: CACDPLRSYKLIF
J: TRDJ1
D: .
size: .
V: TRDV2

DNA: TGTGCCTGTGACTCGATAGGAGGCACCGATAAACTCATCTTT
CDR3: CACDSIGGTDKLIF
J: TRDJ1
D: .
size: few
V: TRDV2

DNA: TGTGCCTGTGACCTGGTACTGGGGGATAGGATGGAATCCTGGGACACCCGACAGATGTTTTTC
CDR3: CACDLVLGDRMESWDTRQMFF
J: TRDJ3
D: TRDD3
size: medium-sized
V: TRDV2

DNA: TGTGCCCTGGCCCCGCCGTACACCGATAAACTCATCTTT
CDR3: CALAPPYTDKLIF
J: TRDJ1
D: .
size: medium-sized
V: TRDV3

DNA: TGTGCCTTCCTTGCCTCTTTTCCCCCAGCCTTCCTACGTTGTTATTTTATACTGGGGGATTTTTGTCCCCGTCCCTGGGACACCCGACAGATGTTTTTC
CDR3: CAFLASFPPAFLRCYFILGDFCPRPWDTRQMFF
J: TRDJ3
D: .
size: .
V: TRDV3

DNA: TGTGCCTGTGACGTAACTTTGAGGGATACCTGGGACACCCGACAGATGTTTTTC
CDR3: CACDVTLRDTWDTRQMFF
J: TRDJ3
D: .
size: medium-sized
V: TRDV2

DNA: TGTGCTCTTGGGGAACTGGCCCTACTGGGGGATAGGTACACCGATAAACTCATCTTT
CDR3: CALGELALLGDRYTDKLIF
J: TRDJ1
D: TRDD3
size: medium-sized
V: TRDV1

DNA: TGTGCCTGTGACACCCTACCAATTTCCCACGATCCCTTTACTGGGGGATACGCAAACACTTTGACAGCACAACTCTTCTTT
CDR3: CACDTLPISHDPFTGGYANTLTAQLFF
J: TRDJ2
D: TRDD3
size: medium-sized
V: TRDV2

DNA: TGTGCTCTTGGGGGGCCCCCTGTACTGGGGGACACCGATAAACTCATCTTT
CDR3: CALGGPPVLGDTDKLIF
J: TRDJ1
D: TRDD3
size: .
V: TRDV1

DNA: TGTGCTCTTGGGGACCACCCTTCCTACGTCGATGCGGGTACACAACACACCGATAAACTCATCTTT
CDR3: CALGDHPSYVDAGTQHTDKLIF
J: TRDJ1
D: TRDD2
size: .
V: TRDV1

DNA: TGTGCTCTTGGGGAAGGGACCCTCGTGGGCGATAAACTCATCTTT
CDR3: CALGEGTLVGDKLIF
J: TRDJ1
D: .
size: .
V: TRDV1

DNA: TGTGCTCTTGGGGACAGGCCCGCCCTTTACTGGGGATCCGGTCATAAACTCATCTTT
CDR3: CALGDRPALYWGSGHKLIF
J: TRDJ1
D: TRDD3
size: .
V: TRDV1

DNA: TGTGCTCTTGGGGAACTACAGATTTACACCGATAAACTCATCTTT
CDR3: CALGELQIYTDKLIF
J: TRDJ1
D: .
size: medium-sized
V: TRDV1

DNA: TGTGCTCTTGGGGATACCCATACGGGTCGCTGGGGGATACGCATCTCAGCACAACTCTTCTTT
CDR3: CALGDTHTGRWGIRISAQLFF
J: TRDJ2
D: TRDD3
size: medium-sized
V: TRDV1

DNA: TGTGCAGCAAGCCCGGTCCGATACACAGGTAGAACCGATAAACTCATCTTT
CDR3: CAASPVRYTGRTDKLIF
J: TRDJ1
D: .
size: medium-sized
V: TRAV29/DV5

DNA: TGTGCTCTTGGGGAAAAAGAGTACTGGGGGATACGTCCCCGACCCCCGCGGCTGTACACCGATAAACTCATCTTT
CDR3: CALGEKEYWGIRPRPPRLYTDKLIF
J: TRDJ1
D: TRDD3
size: few
V: TRDV1

DNA: TGTGCTCTTGGGGAACCCCTCCAATCTACGCTACTGGGGGATACGAAACTCATCTTT
CDR3: CALGEPLQSTLLGDTKLIF
J: TRDJ1
D: TRDD3
size: .
V: TRDV1

DNA: TGTGCCTGTGACGCCATCCAGAGTTATCCGGTGTACACCGATAAACTCATCTTT
CDR3: CACDAIQSYPVYTDKLIF
J: TRDJ1
D: .
size: medium-sized
V: TRDV2

DNA: TGTGCCTGTGACTCCTGGGACACCCGACAGATGTTTTTC
CDR3: CACDSWDTRQMFF
J: TRDJ3
D: .
size: medium-sized
V: TRDV2

DNA: TGTGCCTGTGACACTATACTGGGGGATACTTTGACAGCACAACTCTTCTTT
CDR3: CACDTILGDTLTAQLFF
J: TRDJ2
D: TRDD3
size: few
V: TRDV2

DNA: TGTGCTCTTGGGATGAAGGGTTACCAACGGGGGTCTGGGAAACAAGATGCCTGGGACACCCGACAGATGTTTTTC
CDR3: CALGMKGYQRGSGKQDAWDTRQMFF
J: TRDJ3
D: .
size: .
V: TRDV1

DNA: TGTGCTCTCCTCCTACGGGCGCTGGGGGACGGGTACACCGATAAACTCATCTTT
CDR3: CALLLRALGDGYTDKLIF
J: TRDJ1
D: TRDD3
size: medium-sized
V: TRDV1

DNA: TGTGCTCTTGGGGAAGAGGAACGACGGGGTGGGGATACGGTTCCTTTACTCACCGATAAACTCATCTTT
CDR3: CALGEEERRGGDTVPLLTDKLIF
J: TRDJ1
D: TRDD3
size: few
V: TRDV1

DNA: TGTGCCTGTGACCATACTGGGGGATACGCGGGCGTGTTGACAGCACAACTCTTCTTT
CDR3: CACDHTGGYAGVLTAQLFF
J: TRDJ2
D: TRDD3
size: medium-sized
V: TRDV2

DNA: TGTGCTCTTGGGGAACGGGCCGTTCCTACTAGGTGGGGACGGTACACCGATAAACTCATCTTT
CDR3: CALGERAVPTRWGRYTDKLIF
J: TRDJ1
D: TRDD2
size: medium-sized
V: TRDV1

DNA: TGTGCCTGTGACACCGTTGCCCGTCTGGGGGATTCTAGGTACACCGATAAACTCATCTTT
CDR3: CACDTVARLGDSRYTDKLIF
J: TRDJ1
D: TRDD3
size: many
V: TRDV2

DNA: TGTGCCTTTAAGTTCCGTGGGGGATGCCCGTACACCGATAAACTCATCTTT
CDR3: CAFKFRGGCPYTDKLIF
J: TRDJ1
D: TRDD3
size: medium-sized
V: TRDV3

DNA: TGTGCTCTTGGGGAGCACGGGGGATACACCGATAAACTCATCTTT
CDR3: CALGEHGGYTDKLIF
J: TRDJ1
D: TRDD3
size: medium-sized
V: TRDV1

DNA: TGTGCTCTTGGGGAACTTAGCCCTTCCTACAAGGCTCCACCAAGGGCCGATAAACTCATCTTT
CDR3: CALGELSPSYKAPPRADKLIF
J: TRDJ1
D: TRDD2
size: medium-sized
V: TRDV1